These 16 T cell receptor beta chains were all obtained from the same sample, sequenced in a study of T cell changes during pregnancy in multiple sclerosis. Sequencing used immunoSEQ multiplex PCR; TCRdb keeps in-frame clones, though not all of them. The data show more than 65,000 clones, approximately 90% seen once. Source: CD4+ T cells from peripheral blood mononuclear cells, taken before pregnancy. The receptors derive from a female donor with multiple sclerosis, enrolled in a pregnancy study.

The J gene is TRBJ1-1, the V gene TRBV9; 7 bases map to TRBD1. The CDR3 covers 13 residues. J was trimmed by 1 base and V by 8 bases; bases with no gene match: 5. Germline assignment: CDR1 SGDLS and CDR2 YYNGEE. The CDR3 here is CASAGGTNTEAFF. As DNA, the CDR3 is TGTGCCAGTGCAGGGGGGACGAACACTGAAGCTTTCTTT.

The CDR3: CASRQQGSNQPQHF. In DNA form, the CDR3 reads TGTGCCAGCAGACAACAGGGGAGTAATCAGCCCCAGCATTTT. The rearrangement links TRBV28 to TRBJ1-5; 7 bases are a match to TRBD1. The length of the CDR3 is 14 residues. The germline gives CDR1 MDHEN, CDR2 SYDVKM. Trimming took 6 bases from V and 4 from J; bases not matched to a gene: 6.

The rearrangement uses TRBV19 and TRBJ2-2; D is perhaps TRBD2 (6 bases). CDR3 size: 15 residues. The V end was cut by 5 bases, the J end by 1 base, with 11 bases between. Germline loops: CDR1 LNHDA, CDR2 SQIVND (reference sequence). CDR3 DNA: TGTGCCAGTAGTCCCGTGGGGGGGAACACCGGGGAGCTGTTTTTT. Protein product: CASSPVGGNTGELFF. Full variable domain (rest looked up from reference TRBV19 and TRBJ2-2): DGGITQSPKYLFRKEGQNVTLSCEQNLNHDAMYWYRQDPGQGLRLIYYSQIVNDFQKGDIAEGYSVSREKKESFPLTVTSAQKNPTAFYLCASSPVGGNTGELFFGEGSRLTVL.

The V gene is TRBV2, the J gene TRBJ1-2, with 10 bases matching TRBD1. After removal of 6 bases from V and 3 bases from J, the junction contained 4 bases not matched to a gene. CDR3 length: 14 residues. Germline assignment: CDR1 SNHLY and CDR2 FYNNEI. The CDR3 sequence is CASRPGQGYYGYTF. The CDR3, as DNA: TGTGCCAGCAGGCCGGGACAGGGGTACTATGGCTACACCTTC.

The genes are TRBV7-3 and TRBJ2-5; D is uncertain. The V gene lost 4 bases and the J gene lost 5 bases, with 5 bases spanning the gap. Per germline, CDR1 SGHTA and CDR2 FQGTGA. The CDR3 runs 11 residues. CDR3 DNA: TGTGCCAGCAGCTCATCCGAGACCCAGTACTTC. Translation gives CASSSSETQYF.

The gene calls are TRBV7-2 and TRBJ2-7; the D gene is possibly TRBD1 (5 bases). Germline V lookup: CDR1 SGHTA, CDR2 FQGNSA. V shed 3 bases and J shed 3 bases, with 12 bases lying between them. The CDR3 loop spans 14 amino acids. The CDR3: CASSLGGALYEQYF. The CDR3 bases are TGTGCCAGCAGCTTGGGTGGGGCGCTCTACGAGCAGTACTTC. The full variable domain, completed using reference TRBV7-2 and TRBJ2-7, is GAGVSQSPSNKVTEKGKDVELRCDPISGHTALYWYRQSLGQGLEFLIYFQGNSAPDKSGLPSDRFSAERTGGSVSTLTIQRTQQEDSAVYLCASSLGGALYEQYFGPGTRLTVT.

This clone appeared once. The CDR3 nucleotides are TGTGCCAGCAACCTCGGACTAGCGGGAGGGTCTTACAATGAGCAGTTCTTC. This sequence encodes CASNLGLAGGSYNEQFF. The chain recombines TRBV5-8 with TRBJ2-1, with TRBD2 matching 15 bases. This CDR3 has 17 residues. Germline assignment: CDR1 SGHTS and CDR2 YDEGEE. V lost 6 bases, J lost 4 bases, and 8 bases stayed unmatched. The full variable domain, its missing parts supplied by reference TRBV5-8 and TRBJ2-1, is EAGVTQSPTHLIKTRGQQATLRCSPISGHTSVYWYQQALGLGLQFLLWYDEGEERNRGNFPPRFSGRQFPNYSSELNVNALELEDSALYLCASNLGLAGGSYNEQFFGPGTRLTVL.

J is TRBJ2-1 and V is TRBV7-2; 10 bases are a match to TRBD2. The CDR3 consists of 16 residues. Germline V CDR1 and CDR2: SGHTA, FQGNSA. Trimming removed 4 bases from V and 5 bases from J; junction bases left unmatched: 8. Here the CDR3 DNA reads TGTGCCAGCAGCTCCTTCCCTAGCGGGGGCAACAATGAGCAGTTCTTC. This translates into CASSSFPSGGNNEQFF.

V usage is TRBV7-3 and J usage is TRBJ2-1; 9 bases are shared with TRBD2. V lost 5 bases, J lost 10 bases, and 6 bases stayed unmatched. The germline V gene encodes CDR1 SGHTA and CDR2 FQGTGA. CDR3 length equals 13 residues. CDR3 sequence: CASSQRGLAEQFF. CDR3 DNA: TGTGCCAGCAGCCAACGCGGACTAGCGGAGCAGTTCTTC.

The sample holds one count of this clone. The chain employs TRBV7-2 and TRBJ2-2; D is possibly TRBD1 (6 bases). This CDR3 is 14 amino acids long. V lost 3 bases, J lost 1 base, and 6 bases lay in between. CDR1 SGHTA and CDR2 FQGNSA come from the germline V gene. CDR3 sequence (DNA): TGTGCCAGCAGCTTGACAGGGAACACCGGGGAGCTGTTTTTT. Amino acid sequence: CASSLTGNTGELFF.

This chain uses TRBV6-1 with TRBJ2-1, with D possibly being TRBD2 (6 bases). Germline lookup yields CDR1 MNHNS and CDR2 SASEGT. V was shortened by 6 bases and J by 6 bases, with 15 bases between the two germline ends. The CDR3 consists of 14 residues. The chain's CDR3 is CASREGLLANEQFF. The CDR3 DNA reads TGTGCCAGCAGAGAGGGACTTCTCGCCAATGAGCAGTTCTTC.

A note on this clone: Other DNA variants within this sample encode the same CDR3. The chain has TRBV9 and TRBJ2-3; TRBD2 matches 8 bases. Trimming at V came to 0 bases and at J to 3 bases, leaving 3 bases not matched to a gene. The CDR3 has 15 amino acids. Germline V CDR1 and CDR2: SGDLS, YYNGEE. CDR3 sequence (DNA): TGTGCCAGCAGCGTAGTCGGGGGGGCAACAGATACGCAGTATTTT. Translated, it gives CASSVVGGATDTQYF.

The chain has TRBV7-2 and TRBJ2-7; 10 bases line up with TRBD2. V was pared by 4 bases and J by 0 bases, with 6 bases of the junction left unmatched. Looked up from germline, CDR1 is SGHTA and CDR2 is FQGNSA. This CDR3 contains 16 residues. CDR3 coding DNA: TGTGCCAGCAGCTCGGGACTAGCGTATTACTCCTACGAGCAGTACTTC. Translating gives CASSSGLAYYSYEQYF.

The chain couples TRBV27 to TRBJ1-5; D is perhaps TRBD1 (6 bases). The CDR3 is 15 residues long. V was pared by 2 bases and J by 7 bases, with 15 bases between. Germline V gene sequence: CDR1 MNHEY, CDR2 SMNVEV (reference sequence). The CDR3 DNA reads TGTGCCAGCAGTTTAGCGGGGGGCGCCCGGCAGCCCCAGCATTTT. Amino acids: CASSLAGGARQPQHF.

The chain carries TRBV28 and TRBJ2-5, with D tentatively TRBD2 (7 bases). Deletions cut 6 bases from V and 3 bases from J, with 14 bases between. This CDR3 region has 14 residues. Germline V gene lookup returns CDR1 MDHEN and CDR2 SYDVKM. As DNA, the CDR3 is TGTGCCAGCAGCCGGGGGGCAGTGAAAGAGACCCAGTACTTC. Translated: CASSRGAVKETQYF.

V is TRBV6-1 and J is TRBJ2-5; D may be TRBD1 (5 bases). The germline V and J ends were trimmed by 7 bases and 7 bases, with 7 bases remaining between them. The CDR3 totals 10 residues. CDR1 MNHNS and CDR2 SASEGT come from the germline V gene. The CDR3 DNA reads as TGTGCCAGCACCCAGGGGACCCAGTACTTC. Amino acid sequence: CASTQGTQYF.